Presented here are 28 T cell receptor beta chains from one specimen sequenced in a study of cytomegalovirus exposure and HLA in healthy donors. In the PCR, 60 Vbeta and 13 Jbeta primers were used. The table came from immunoSEQ multiplex PCR; TCRdb's copy has only in-frame clones and leaves some out. The sample lists about 160,000 clones; around 80% were seen once. The sequenced sample was PBMCs. These receptors were taken from a man in his forties in good health and CMV-seronegative.

The sample holds a few counts of this clone. This sequence joins TRBV7-6 and TRBJ2-1; 7 nucleotides align to TRBD2. With 2 bases clipped from V and 8 bases from J, the junction kept 6 bases outside the gene matches. Looked up from germline, CDR1 is SGHVS and CDR2 is FNYEAQ. The CDR3 length is 14 residues. CDR3 DNA sequence: TGTGCCAGCAGCTTAACAGGAGCGGGATATGAGCAGTTCTTC. It codes for CASSLTGAGYEQFF.

The chain recombines TRBV19 with TRBJ2-7; D might be TRBD1 (6 bases). The CDR3 is 16 amino acids. Trimming took off 9 bases at V and 5 bases at J, with 26 bases between the two ends. From germline, CDR1 is LNHDA and CDR2 SQIVND (reference sequence). CDR3 residues: CASSRLGGVVRNEQYF. CDR3 sequence (DNA): TGTGCCAGCTCCCGTTTAGGGGGTGTCGTAAGGAACGAGCAGTACTTC.

The chain links TRBV27 to TRBJ1-2; the match to TRBD1 covers 8 bases. J gave up 2 bases and V 5 bases, and 4 bases lay outside the gene matches. Germline V gene data show CDR1 as MNHEY and CDR2 as SMNVEV (reference sequence). This CDR3 comprises 14 residues. The CDR3 spells CASSTRTGNYGYTF. CDR3 nucleotide sequence: TGTGCCAGCAGTACAAGGACAGGGAACTATGGCTACACCTTC.

This clone was seen more than once but under ten times. V is TRBV19 and J is TRBJ2-4, with 7 bases that match TRBD1. The CDR3 length is 13 residues. The germline gives CDR1 LNHDA, CDR2 SQIVND (reference sequence). The J segment lost 5 bases and the V segment lost 5 bases, leaving 3 bases of the junction unmatched. The DNA of the CDR3 is TGTGCCAGTAGTGCCACAGGGGAAAACATTCAGTACTTC. It codes for CASSATGENIQYF.

Worth noting for this clone: An end of the junction differs from the germline gene, which may be a read error. The chain recombines TRBV7-2 with TRBJ2-7; TRBD2 is a possible D gene (6 bases). The length of the CDR3 is 16 residues. CDR1 SGHTA and CDR2 FQGNSA come from the germline V gene. The CDR3 nucleotides read TGTGCCAGCAGCTTGACCGGGACTGCCTTGCCCTACGAGCAGCACTTC. Amino acid sequence: CASSLTGTALPYEQHF.

This chain joins TRBV6-1 and TRBJ2-7; unclear D gene. The germline gives CDR1 MNHNS, CDR2 SASEGT. The CDR3 has 15 residues. The V end lost 2 bases, the J end lost 3 bases, and 14 bases lay between the germline ends. In DNA, the CDR3 is TGTGCCAGCAGTGAACGTACATTTTCCATCTACGAGCAGTACTTC. As protein: CASSERTFSIYEQYF.

CDR3 sequence: CASSLVGAYTDTQYF. The CDR3 nucleotides read TGTGCCAGCAGTTTAGTAGGGGCCTACACAGATACGCAGTATTTT. The gene calls are TRBV27 and TRBJ2-3, with D possibly TRBD1 on 5 matching bases. V lost 2 bases and J lost 2, with 11 bases in between. The germline gives CDR1 MNHEY, CDR2 SMNVEV (reference sequence). This CDR3 is 15 amino acids long.

This clone was observed a handful of times. The junction and the germline gene differ at one end; a read error may be behind it. V gene TRBV6-4 combines with J gene TRBJ2-6; TRBD1 is a possible D gene (6 bases). Germline assignment: CDR1 MRHNA and CDR2 SNTAGT. This CDR3 has 14 amino acids. CDR3 sequence: CASSEGAGANGLTF. The CDR3 DNA is TGTGCCAGCAGTGAGGGGGCTGGGGCCAACGGCCTGACTTTC.

This chain connects TRBV6-5 to TRBJ1-4; D is unclear. The germline CDR1 and CDR2 sequences are MNHEY and SVGAGI. This CDR3 comprises 13 residues. V lost 6 bases and J lost 12, with 17 bases in between. The CDR3 DNA reads TGTGCCAGCAGACCCGGTCTGCGGGAGGAACTGTTTTTT. This translates into CASRPGLREELFF.

In this sample, this clone turned up a few times. CDR3 sequence: CASKRPSTAHEQFF. CDR3 DNA: TGTGCCAGCAAGAGGCCTAGCACGGCCCATGAGCAGTTCTTC. This rearrangement joins TRBV6-5 to TRBJ2-1; TRBD2 is a possible D gene (5 bases). Between the trimmed V and J ends, which lost 7 bases and 8 bases, there was a span of 18 bases. The germline CDR1 and CDR2 sequences are MNHEY and SVGAGI. This CDR3 spans 14 amino acids.

The J gene is TRBJ2-2, the V gene TRBV7-2, with 7 bases identical to TRBD1. After removal of 4 bases from V and 2 bases from J, the junction contained 1 base not matched to a gene. There are 14 residues in the CDR3. From germline, CDR1 is SGHTA and CDR2 FQGNSA. Here the CDR3 DNA reads TGTGCCAGCAGCTGGGACAGCAACACCGGGGAGCTGTTTTTT. It specifies CASSWDSNTGELFF.

V and J are TRBV2 and TRBJ2-5; 9 bases are shared with TRBD1. The CDR3 sequence is 14 residues long. Per germline, CDR1 SNHLY and CDR2 FYNNEI. V trimming: 7 bases; J trimming: 2 bases; junction bases outside the gene matches: 5. The CDR3 region is CASTGTGRQETQYF. The CDR3 bases are TGTGCCAGCACTGGGACAGGGCGACAAGAGACCCAGTACTTC.

The gene calls are TRBV4-2 and TRBJ2-1, with TRBD2 matching 8 bases. V shed 4 bases and J 10 bases; nucleotides not matched to a gene: 15. The CDR3 covers 16 residues. Germline V gene data show CDR1 as LGHNA and CDR2 as YNFKEQ. Here the CDR3 reads CASSPRAGEGFAEQFF. CDR3 DNA sequence: TGTGCCAGCAGCCCCCGAGCGGGAGAGGGGTTCGCGGAGCAGTTCTTC.

Notes on this clone: Other DNA sequences in this specimen translate into the identical CDR3. The gene calls are TRBV9 and TRBJ2-1, with a weak D call TRBD1 (5 bases). Germline values: CDR1 SGDLS, CDR2 YYNGEE. This CDR3 has 13 residues. Trimming stripped 0 bases from V and 7 bases from J, with 8 bases between. The CDR3 loop reads CASSVEGPNEQFF. The CDR3 DNA is TGTGCCAGCAGCGTAGAGGGGCCGAATGAGCAGTTCTTC. Together with reference TRBV9 and TRBJ2-1, the CDR3 gives the full variable domain: DSGVTQTPKHLITATGQRVTLRCSPRSGDLSVYWYQQSLDQGLQFLIQYYNGEERAKGNILERFSAQQFPDLHSELNLSSLELGDSALYFCASSVEGPNEQFFGPGTRLTVL.

The chain joins TRBV28 to TRBJ1-2; unclear D gene. The CDR3 is 14 amino acids. Germline values: CDR1 MDHEN, CDR2 SYDVKM. V gave up 2 bases and J gave up 8 bases, with 15 bases separating them. This CDR3 reads CASSLNSPPGGYTF. In DNA form, the CDR3 reads TGTGCCAGCAGTTTAAACTCCCCCCCGGGGGGCTACACCTTC.

There are a few counts of this clone. The DNA of the CDR3 is TGTGCCAGCAGCGCGACGACTACTTCCTACAATGAGCAGTTCTTC. Its translation: CASSATTTSYNEQFF. V is TRBV9 and J is TRBJ2-1, with TRBD2 as a possible D gene (5 bases). Trimming pared 3 bases from V and 1 base from J, leaving 11 bases between. Germline CDR1 SGDLS, CDR2 YYNGEE. The CDR3 covers 15 residues.

The chain couples TRBV5-1 to TRBJ1-1; possible D gene TRBD1, 5 bases. Germline V lookup: CDR1 SGHRS, CDR2 YFSETQ. CDR3 length: 14 amino acids. V was shortened by 3 bases and J by 1 base, with 10 bases between the two germline ends. CDR3 amino acids: CASSWLTENTEAFF. The CDR3 bases are TGCGCCAGCAGCTGGCTGACAGAGAACACTGAAGCTTTCTTT.

This chain connects TRBV5-1 to TRBJ2-5, with 13 bases matching TRBD2. Trimming took 4 bases from V and 5 from J; bases not matched to a gene: 11. The CDR3 covers 17 residues. Germline V lookup: CDR1 SGHRS, CDR2 YFSETQ. CDR3 amino acids: CASSGGLAGVSGETQYF. The CDR3 DNA reads as TGCGCCAGCAGCGGCGGACTAGCGGGAGTCTCCGGGGAGACCCAGTACTTC.

V usage is TRBV5-4 and J usage is TRBJ2-7; D ambiguous. The CDR3 length is 13 residues. CDR1 is SGHNT, CDR2 YYREEE, per germline (reference sequence). V was trimmed by 1 base and J by 5 bases, leaving 10 bases between them. The CDR3 nucleotides are TGTGCCAGCAGCTTGAAGATTAACAACGAGCAGTACTTC. It codes for CASSLKINNEQYF.

CDR3 in DNA: TGTGCCAGCAGTTCTTCAGGGCGCGAGCAGTACTTC. Translating gives CASSSSGREQYF. The chain joins TRBV6-5 to TRBJ2-7; TRBD1 might be the D (5 bases). This CDR3 has 12 residues. Germline CDR1 is MNHEY and CDR2 is SVGAGI. The V end lost 4 bases, the J end lost 6 bases, and 10 bases lay between the germline ends.

This clone has more than one count but fewer than ten. The genes are TRBV30 and TRBJ2-3; 7 positions match TRBD2. V shed 8 bases and J 2 bases; nucleotides not matched to a gene: 4. This CDR3 is 12 amino acids long. CDR1 is GTSNPN, CDR2 SVGIG, per germline (reference sequence). The CDR3 sequence: CAGLADTDTQYF. CDR3 in DNA: TGTGCCGGGCTAGCGGACACAGATACGCAGTATTTT.

This clone was seen a single time. The gene calls are TRBV5-1 and TRBJ2-5; 12 bases are shared with TRBD1. The last part of the DNA fits TRBJ2-7 better; the J call may be wrong. CDR1 is SGHRS and CDR2 is YFSETQ in the germline V gene. CDR3 length equals 15 residues. CDR3 bases: TGCGCCAGCACCGCCGGGACAGGGGGCTTGGACGAGCAGTACTTC. Protein product: CASTAGTGGLDEQYF.

The gene calls are TRBV18 and TRBJ2-7; a weak D match, TRBD1 (6 bases). This CDR3 comprises 12 residues. Germline V gene lookup returns CDR1 KGHSH and CDR2 LQKENI. Trimming left V 6 bases short and J 1 base short, with 7 bases between. The CDR3 is CASSQGSYEQYF. CDR3 sequence (DNA): TGTGCCAGCTCTCAGGGGTCCTACGAGCAGTACTTC. Complete variable domain (other parts from reference TRBV18 and TRBJ2-7): NAGVMQNPRHLVRRRGQEARLRCSPMKGHSHVYWYRQLPEEGLKFMVYLQKENIIDESGMPKERFSAEFPKEGPSILRIQQVVRGDSAAYFCASSQGSYEQYFGPGTRLTVT.

The V gene is TRBV11-1, the J gene TRBJ2-1; TRBD2 aligns across 7 bases. Germline V gives CDR1 SGHAT, CDR2 FQDESV (reference sequence). Germline trimming cut 1 base from V and 5 bases from J; bases unmatched to any gene: 5. This CDR3 region has 15 residues. Here the CDR3 DNA reads TGTGCCAGCAGCTTAGGGTGGGGGGGTAACAATGAGCAGTTCTTC. This encodes CASSLGWGGNNEQFF.

This clone has more than one count but fewer than ten. This rearrangement joins TRBV7-2 to TRBJ1-1, with D perhaps TRBD1 (5 bases). Trimming took 4 bases from V and 8 from J, leaving 17 bases between them. The CDR3 has 14 amino acids. Germline V lookup: CDR1 SGHTA, CDR2 FQGNSA. The DNA of the CDR3 is TGTGCCAGCAGCTCACGGGGGACCTCACCAGAAGCTTTCTTT. Protein product: CASSSRGTSPEAFF.

The gene calls are TRBV11-3 and TRBJ1-1; 7 bases match TRBD1. V dropped 5 bases and J dropped 3; count of bases not matched to a gene: 3. This CDR3 has 13 amino acids. Germline V gene data show CDR1 as SGHNT and CDR2 as YENEEA. In nucleotides, the CDR3 is TGTGCCAGCAGCCTTACAGGGGACACTGAAGCTTTCTTT. Residues: CASSLTGDTEAFF.

The chain couples TRBV7-8 to TRBJ2-1, with D unclear. Trimming removed 5 bases at V and 11 bases at J, with 10 bases between. The CDR3 extends over 11 amino acids. The germline gives CDR1 SGHVS, CDR2 FQNEAQ. CDR3 bases: TGTGCCAGCAGCCCTAAAATCCAGCAGTTCTTC. Protein: CASSPKIQQFF.

The chain employs TRBV7-6 and TRBJ2-2; 8 positions agree with TRBD1. V lost 5 bases and J lost 1; bases outside the gene matches: 6. CDR1 and CDR2 (germline): SGHVS, FNYEAQ. CDR3 length: 16 residues. CDR3 bases: TGTGCCAGCAGCCGAGGGACAGGAGGGAACACCGGGGAGCTGTTTTTT. This gives the protein CASSRGTGGNTGELFF.